The 25 T cell receptor beta chains presented below share a single source sample, sequenced in a study of memory CD8 T cells in hepatitis C reinfection. Profiled with immunoSEQ multiplex PCR; TCRdb holds only in-frame clones, not every one. The sample has roughly 43,000 clones, approximately 88% seen once. The time point here: peak reinfection, 3 to 8 weeks after reinfection detection. The sorted cells went straight to TCR sequencing with no prior in vitro expansion. The sequencing input was naive CD8+ T cells sorted from blood. These receptors originate from a man between 18 and 29 years old with hepatitis C virus infection.

This clone showed up just once. The CDR3 is CASSIDGTGWNTEAFF. Written as DNA, the CDR3 is TGTGCCAGTAGTATAGATGGGACAGGGTGGAACACTGAAGCTTTCTTT. This sequence joins TRBV19 and TRBJ1-1; 9 bases agree with TRBD1. V lost 0 bases and J lost 1; bases outside the gene matches: 3. Germline V gene lookup returns CDR1 LNHDA and CDR2 SQIVND (reference sequence). The CDR3 is 16 amino acids.

V gene TRBV4-3 combines with J gene TRBJ2-1; D gene ambiguous. V gave up 0 bases and J gave up 9 bases, with 9 bases separating them. The CDR3 is made up of 13 amino acids. Germline CDR1 reads LGHNA; CDR2 reads YSLEER. CDR3 coding DNA: TGCGCCAGCAGCCAAGATCGGTCCCTTGAGCAGTTCTTC. This gives the protein CASSQDRSLEQFF.

In the case of this clone: This specimen includes other DNA sequences encoding the same CDR3. The chain is built from TRBV29-1 and TRBJ1-2; TRBD1 matches at 10 bases. V shed 6 bases, J shed 8 bases, and the junction held 12 bases outside the gene matches. The CDR3 length is 14 residues. Germline CDR1 and CDR2: SQVTM and ANQGSEA. The CDR3 region is CSVQEAGTGEGYTF. The CDR3 DNA sequence: TGCAGCGTCCAAGAAGCCGGGACAGGGGAAGGCTACACCTTC.

The J gene is TRBJ1-1, the V gene TRBV7-9, with 9 bases identical to TRBD1. V gave up 1 base and J gave up 5 bases; unmatched junction bases: 11. The CDR3 runs to 17 residues. Germline CDR1 reads SEHNR; CDR2 reads FQNEAQ (reference sequence). CDR3 in DNA: TGTGCCAGCAGCTTAGAGGGACAGGGTTTAATGGAGACTGAAGCTTTCTTT. Amino acid sequence: CASSLEGQGLMETEAFF.

The gene calls are TRBV14 and TRBJ2-7, with 8 bases lining up with TRBD1. This CDR3 has 15 amino acids. The V and J ends lost 0 bases and 5 bases, in that order; junction bases with no gene match: 6. Per the germline V gene, CDR1 is SGHDN and CDR2 is FVKESK. The CDR3: CASSQEMVTGDEQYV. The DNA for the CDR3 is TGTGCCAGCAGCCAAGAGATGGTGACAGGGGACGAGCAGTACGTC.

The V gene is TRBV7-9, the J gene TRBJ1-1, with 8 bases aligning to TRBD1. The CDR3 contains 16 residues. In germline, CDR1 is SEHNR, CDR2 FQNEAQ (reference sequence). V gave up 5 bases and J gave up 5 bases; unmatched junction bases: 13. CDR3 nucleotides: TGTGCCAGCAGCGATGGATCAGGGGGCGCATTGACTGAAGCTTTCTTT. This encodes CASSDGSGGALTEAFF.

This sequence joins TRBV25-1 and TRBJ2-3; 10 bases are a match to TRBD2. In germline, CDR1 is MGHDK, CDR2 SYGVNS. The CDR3 has 17 residues. The junction had 8 bases not matched to a gene; V was cut back by 4 bases and J by 1 base. CDR3 residues: CASSGTSGDPGTDTQYF. The CDR3 bases are TGTGCCAGCAGTGGAACTAGCGGGGACCCCGGCACAGATACGCAGTATTTT.

V usage is TRBV11-2 and J usage is TRBJ2-5, with TRBD2 matching over 15 bases. The CDR3 covers 18 residues. Germline CDR1 is SGHAT and CDR2 is FQNNGV. The J segment lost 1 base and the V segment lost 4 bases, leaving 7 bases of the junction unmatched. The CDR3 loop reads CASSSGLAGGPSQETQYF. The CDR3 region has the DNA TGTGCCAGCAGCTCCGGACTAGCGGGGGGGCCGAGCCAAGAGACCCAGTACTTC. Supplemented by reference TRBV11-2 and TRBJ2-5, the full variable domain reads EAGVAQSPRYKIIEKRQSVAFWCNPISGHATLYWYQQILGQGPKLLIQFQNNGVVDDSQLPKDRFSAERLKGVDSTLKIQPAKLEDSAVYLCASSSGLAGGPSQETQYFGPGTRLLVL.

The V call is TRBV27, the J call TRBJ2-5, with D perhaps matching TRBD1 (6 bases). The germline V gene has CDR1 MNHEY and CDR2 SMNVEV (reference sequence). This CDR3 has 14 amino acids. Trimming left V 5 bases short and J 3 bases short, with 13 bases between. DNA of the CDR3: TGTGCCAGCAGTACCAGGGGCCACGAAGAGACCCAGTACTTC. It is translated as CASSTRGHEETQYF.

V and J are TRBV4-1 and TRBJ1-1; D might be TRBD1 (5 bases). The CDR3 length is 15 residues. V lost 4 bases and J lost 1, with 13 bases in between. Germline V gene sequence: CDR1 MGHRA, CDR2 YSYEKL. The CDR3 here is CASSLLGTQNTEAFF. Written as DNA, the CDR3 is TGCGCCAGCAGCCTCCTGGGGACTCAGAACACTGAAGCTTTCTTT.

This chain links TRBV13 with TRBJ2-7; 9 positions match TRBD1. The CDR3 is 14 residues long. Losses at the gene ends were 5 bases for V and 5 bases for J; bases not matched to a gene: 7. Germline lookup yields CDR1 PRHDT and CDR2 FYEKMQ (reference sequence). The CDR3 reads CASSPRTGVNEQYF. The CDR3 DNA is TGTGCCAGCAGCCCCCGGACAGGGGTCAACGAGCAGTACTTC. Drawing the rest from reference TRBV13 and TRBJ2-7, the complete variable domain is AAGVIQSPRHLIKEKRETATLKCYPIPRHDTVYWYQQGPGQDPQFLISFYEKMQSDKGSIPDRFSAQQFSDYHSELNMSSLELGDSALYFCASSPRTGVNEQYFGPGTRLTVT.

This clone was picked up one time. J is TRBJ1-1 and V is TRBV7-8; 8 bases match TRBD1. Looked up from germline, CDR1 is SGHVS and CDR2 is FQNEAQ. The CDR3 loop spans 13 amino acids. The ends lost 6 bases at V and 4 bases at J; junction bases unmatched: 4. The CDR3: CASSSDRVTEAFF. In DNA form, the CDR3 reads TGTGCCAGCAGTTCGGACAGGGTCACTGAAGCTTTCTTT.

The CDR3, as DNA: TGTGCCAGCAGCTTGTTTTCCGACTACGAGCAGTACGTC. It yields the protein CASSLFSDYEQYV. The chain carries TRBV5-4 and TRBJ2-7; D is unclear. The CDR3 sequence is 13 residues long. The ends were cut back, 1 base at V and 3 bases at J, with 8 bases in the middle. Germline V gene sequence: CDR1 SGHNT, CDR2 YYREEE (reference sequence).

V and J are TRBV10-3 and TRBJ2-5; D perhaps matches TRBD2 (6 bases). The J call is doubtful: the DNA matches TRBJ2-7 better. The CDR3 length is 15 residues. In germline, CDR1 is ENHRY, CDR2 SYGVKD. The CDR3 DNA sequence: TGTGCCATCAGTGAGTCTATAGGCGGGGACCACGAGCAGTACTTC. It yields the protein CAISESIGGDHEQYF.

The chain couples TRBV6-5 to TRBJ2-7; a possible D gene is TRBD1 (5 bases). The germline V and J ends were trimmed by 8 bases and 1 base, with 9 bases remaining between them. The CDR3 runs to 12 residues. Per germline, CDR1 MNHEY and CDR2 SVGAGI. CDR3 nucleotides: TGTGCCAGCCCCGGACATTCCTACGAGCAGTACGTC. Translating gives CASPGHSYEQYV.

The chain uses TRBV4-1 and TRBJ1-1, with D perhaps matching TRBD1 (5 bases). V lost 1 base, J lost 6 bases, and 15 bases lay in between. The length of the CDR3 is 15 residues. Germline V gene data show CDR1 as MGHRA and CDR2 as YSYEKL. CDR3 residues: CASSQVGTEGPEAFF. As DNA, the CDR3 is TGCGCCAGCAGCCAAGTCGGGACGGAGGGGCCTGAAGCTTTCTTT.

The rearrangement links TRBV4-1 to TRBJ2-5; D remains ambiguous. Germline V gene lookup returns CDR1 MGHRA and CDR2 YSYEKL. The V gene lost 1 base and the J gene lost 4 bases, with 4 bases spanning the gap. The CDR3 spans 12 residues. The CDR3 loop reads CASSQAGETQYF. DNA of the CDR3: TGCGCCAGCAGCCAAGCAGGAGAGACCCAGTACTTC.

The V gene is TRBV27, the J gene TRBJ2-3; 9 bases line up with TRBD2. The V gene's germline CDR1 is MNHEY and CDR2 SMNVEV (reference sequence). The CDR3 is 14 residues long. J lost 7 bases, V lost 3 bases, and 5 bases had no gene match. The CDR3 reads CASSFSGSHHTQYF. The CDR3 nucleotides are TGTGCCAGCAGTTTTAGCGGGAGCCACCATACGCAGTATTTT.

The chain uses TRBV5-8 and TRBJ1-5; 7 bases agree with TRBD1. The ends lost 4 bases at V and 4 bases at J; junction bases unmatched: 2. Germline loops: CDR1 SGHTS, CDR2 YDEGEE. The CDR3 has 13 residues. The DNA for the CDR3 is TGTGCCAGCAGCACAGGGGTTAATCAGCCCCAGCATTTT. Protein: CASSTGVNQPQHF.

This chain uses TRBV7-2 with TRBJ1-1, with 8 positions matching TRBD1. Looked up from germline, CDR1 is SGHTA and CDR2 is FQGNSA. V gave up 8 bases and J gave up 5 bases; unmatched junction bases: 10. The CDR3 totals 14 residues. The CDR3 loop is CASRGRGRLTEAFF. In DNA, the CDR3 is TGTGCCAGCCGGGGCAGGGGGCGCTTAACTGAAGCTTTCTTT.

This clone was recorded only once. The chain is built from TRBV28 and TRBJ2-3, with D possibly being TRBD2 (6 bases). The CDR3 loop spans 16 amino acids. Trimming shortened V by 0 bases and J by 0 bases, and 10 bases separated the two germline ends. The germline V gene encodes CDR1 MDHEN and CDR2 SYDVKM. The DNA for the CDR3 is TGTGCCAGCAGTTTATGGCTGAGCGGGAGCACAGATACGCAGTATTTT. Translated: CASSLWLSGSTDTQYF.

The chain combines TRBV14 with TRBJ2-3, with D perhaps matching TRBD2 (6 bases). Between the trimmed V and J ends, which lost 4 bases and 1 base, there was a span of 15 bases. This CDR3 comprises 16 residues. Germline V lookup: CDR1 SGHDN, CDR2 FVKESK. DNA of the CDR3: TGTGCCAGCAGCCCGAGACTAGGTTGGGGCACAGATACGCAGTATTTT. Translated: CASSPRLGWGTDTQYF.

The V gene is TRBV19, the J gene TRBJ1-5; D is unclear. Germline CDR1 reads LNHDA; CDR2 reads SQIVND (reference sequence). The CDR3 extends over 12 amino acids. The V end was cut by 4 bases, the J end by 4 bases, with 5 bases between. The CDR3 nucleotides read TGTGCCAGTAGTACCCTAAATCAGCCCCAGCATTTT. This codes for CASSTLNQPQHF.

This chain uses TRBV5-1 with TRBJ2-3, with 13 bases matching TRBD2. CDR1 and CDR2 from the germline V gene are SGHRS and YFSETQ. The V gene end was trimmed by 5 bases and the J gene end by 9 bases; junction bases not matched to a gene: 9. CDR3 length: 15 residues. CDR3 nucleotide sequence: TGCGCCAGCAGTAGCGGACTAGCGGGAGAGGGGACGCAGTATTTT. Its protein product is CASSSGLAGEGTQYF.

This clone was detected once. The chain recombines TRBV10-1 with TRBJ2-1; 9 bases are a match to TRBD2. CDR1 WNHNN and CDR2 SYGVQD come from the germline V gene (reference sequence). V trimming: 3 bases; J trimming: 4 bases; junction bases outside the gene matches: 4. The CDR3 spans 15 residues. The CDR3 sequence: CASSDASGAYNEQFF. In DNA, the CDR3 is TGCGCCAGCAGTGATGCTAGCGGGGCTTACAATGAGCAGTTCTTC.